The 14 T cell receptor beta chains below were found in one sample sequenced in a study of T cells in Graves' hyperthyroidism and ophthalmopathy. Authors of the study amplified TCR beta CDR3 regions from RNA transcripts. The TCR CDR3 first-round RT-PCR relied on the HTBI primer set. TCRdb passed the multiplex PCR reads through MiXCR, listing each CDR3 protein once. This sample has 500,000 or so distinct CDR3 sequences, with 17% found just once. The source material was blood. All receptors derive from a woman aged 18-29 years with Graves' ophthalmopathy.

This clonotype was found a few times. This chain connects TRBV7-2 to TRBJ1-6; D remains ambiguous. V was cut by 1 base and J by 9 bases, with 7 bases left in between. In germline, CDR1 is SGHTA, CDR2 FQGNSA. The CDR3 is 13 amino acids. The CDR3 protein is CASSLGAGSPLHF. CDR3 DNA: TGTGCCAGCAGCTTAGGGGCGGGTTCACCCCTCCACTTT. Complete variable domain (other parts from reference TRBV7-2 and TRBJ1-6): GAGVSQSPSNKVTEKGKDVELRCDPISGHTALYWYRQSLGQGLEFLIYFQGNSAPDKSGLPSDRFSAERTGGSVSTLTIQRTQQEDSAVYLCASSLGAGSPLHFGNGTRLTVT.

To note about this clonotype: The junction does not match germline at one end; this may be a read error. The rearrangement joins TRBV11-2 to TRBJ2-1; TRBD2 agrees at 9 bases. The CDR3 sequence is 16 residues long. Per germline, CDR1 SGHAT and CDR2 FQNNGV. The CDR3 loop is CASGLVGGGAVGEQFF. The CDR3 DNA reads TGTGCCAGCGGCTTAGTGGGCGGGGGGGCGGTTGGTGAGCAGTTCTTC. Filled out from reference TRBV11-2 and TRBJ2-1, the complete variable domain reads EAGVAQSPRYKIIEKRQSVAFWCNPISGHATLYWYQQILGQGPKLLIQFQNNGVVDDSQLPKDRFSAERLKGVDSTLKIQPAKLEDSAVYLCASGLVGGGAVGEQFFGPGTRLTVL.

This clonotype was observed a handful of times. The chain recombines TRBV30 with TRBJ2-1, with 10 bases matching TRBD2. The CDR3 has 15 residues. Per germline, CDR1 GTSNPN and CDR2 SVGIG (reference sequence). The V and J ends lost 1 base and 6 bases, in that order; junction bases with no gene match: 6. CDR3 loop: CAWSALAGAFNEQFF. The CDR3 DNA sequence: TGTGCCTGGAGTGCTCTAGCGGGAGCTTTCAATGAGCAGTTCTTC. Looking up the rest from reference TRBV30 and TRBJ2-1 gives the full variable domain: SQTIHQWPATLVQPVGSPLSLECTVEGTSNPNLYWYRQAAGRGLQLLFYSVGIGQISSEVPQNLSASRPQDRQFILSSKKLLLSDSGFYLCAWSALAGAFNEQFFGPGTRLTVL.

V usage is TRBV29-1 and J usage is TRBJ2-3; D call uncertain. The CDR3 sequence is 13 residues long. Germline CDR1 reads SQVTM; CDR2 reads ANQGSEA. The CDR3, as DNA: TGCTGGTACGGCAGGTTGGGTACAGATACGCAGTATTTT. As protein: CWYGRLGTDTQYF.

This clonotype was detected a few times. CDR3 region: CASSPVGPTGELFF. CDR3 DNA: TGTGCCAGCTCACCAGTGGGCCCCACCGGGGAGCTGTTTTTT. V gene TRBV18 combines with J gene TRBJ2-2, with D unclear. Trimming left V 2 bases short and J 4 bases short, with 8 bases between. The germline V gene encodes CDR1 KGHSH and CDR2 LQKENI. The CDR3 spans 14 residues. Full variable domain (missing parts from reference TRBV18 and TRBJ2-2): NAGVMQNPRHLVRRRGQEARLRCSPMKGHSHVYWYRQLPEEGLKFMVYLQKENIIDESGMPKERFSAEFPKEGPSILRIQQVVRGDSAAYFCASSPVGPTGELFFGEGSRLTVL.

This clonotype was seen at least ten times. The chain has TRBV11-2 and TRBJ1-6, with D perhaps matching TRBD1 (5 bases). Germline V lookup: CDR1 SGHAT, CDR2 FQNNGV. The CDR3 totals 14 residues. Deletions cut 5 bases from V and 8 bases from J, with 13 bases between. The CDR3 protein is CASSLGEGYSPLHF. CDR3 bases: TGTGCCAGCAGCCTAGGGGAGGGGTATTCACCCCTCCACTTT.

The sample holds a few counts of this clonotype. The chain couples TRBV27 to TRBJ2-5; 11 nucleotides line up with TRBD2. V shed 6 bases, J shed 4 bases, and the junction held 10 bases outside the gene matches. This CDR3 spans 16 amino acids. CDR1 and CDR2 (germline): MNHEY, SMNVEV (reference sequence). DNA for the CDR3: TGTGCCAGCAGCGGTAGACTAGCGGGAATGGGAGAGACCCAGTACTTC. Amino acid sequence: CASSGRLAGMGETQYF.

This rearrangement joins TRBV20-1 to TRBJ1-1, with a weak D call TRBD1 (6 bases). The CDR3 is made up of 14 amino acids. The ends were cut back, 0 bases at V and 6 bases at J, with 14 bases in the middle. Germline V gene data show CDR1 as DFQATT and CDR2 as SNEGSKA (reference sequence). The CDR3 loop reads CSARDLGGTPEAFF. CDR3 DNA: TGCAGTGCTAGAGATTTGGGGGGCACCCCTGAAGCTTTCTTT.

This clonotype was counted only a few times. V gene TRBV30 combines with J gene TRBJ1-1, with no clear D. The CDR3 is made up of 14 amino acids. The V gene lost 1 base and the J gene lost 3 bases, with 12 bases spanning the gap. The V gene's germline CDR1 is GTSNPN and CDR2 SVGIG (reference sequence). The CDR3 nucleotides read TGTGCCTGGAGTGCGGGGAGGACGGACACTGAAGCTTTCTTT. Translation: CAWSAGRTDTEAFF.

This chain links TRBV20-1 with TRBJ1-1; 10 nucleotides line up with TRBD1. The germline CDR1 and CDR2 sequences are DFQATT and SNEGSKA (reference sequence). J was trimmed by 2 bases and V by 1 base; bases with no gene match: 10. CDR3 length: 17 amino acids. CDR3 amino acids: CSARAPGQGLRNTEAFF. Written as DNA, the CDR3 is TGCAGTGCTAGAGCCCCGGGACAGGGGTTGAGAAACACTGAAGCTTTCTTT.

The rearrangement uses TRBV27 and TRBJ2-1; TRBD1 agrees at 9 bases. Germline trimming cut 4 bases from V and 9 bases from J; bases unmatched to any gene: 7. CDR3 length equals 14 residues. Germline V gives CDR1 MNHEY, CDR2 SMNVEV (reference sequence). CDR3 sequence reads: CASSSATGGFEQFF. The CDR3 nucleotides read TGTGCCAGCAGTTCCGCGACAGGGGGGTTTGAGCAGTTCTTC.

This clonotype occurred many times. The chain is built from TRBV10-3 and TRBJ2-1, with a weak D call TRBD2 (5 bases). The CDR3 has 14 amino acids. V was shortened by 4 bases and J by 3 bases, with 10 bases between the two germline ends. Per germline, CDR1 ENHRY and CDR2 SYGVKD. The CDR3 nucleotides are TGTGCCATCAGTGTCACAGCGGACTACAATGAGCAGTTCTTC. It yields the protein CAISVTADYNEQFF.

The chain combines TRBV2 with TRBJ2-7; 11 positions match TRBD1. The ends lost 4 bases at V and 5 bases at J; junction bases unmatched: 4. The CDR3 has 14 amino acids. Germline values: CDR1 SNHLY, CDR2 FYNNEI. The CDR3 sequence: CASSGDRGVNEQYF. DNA of the CDR3: TGTGCCAGCAGTGGGGACAGGGGGGTGAACGAGCAGTACTTC.

This clonotype showed up many times. The chain links TRBV9 to TRBJ2-7, with a weak D call TRBD2 (5 bases). The CDR3 runs 15 residues. Germline V lookup: CDR1 SGDLS, CDR2 YYNGEE. Trimming cost V 0 bases and J 4 bases, with 14 bases left between them. DNA of the CDR3: TGTGCCAGCAGCGTAGGCCTAGCTAAGCAGTACGAGCAGTACTTC. It encodes CASSVGLAKQYEQYF. The whole variable domain, filled in from reference TRBV9 and TRBJ2-7, reads DSGVTQTPKHLITATGQRVTLRCSPRSGDLSVYWYQQSLDQGLQFLIQYYNGEERAKGNILERFSAQQFPDLHSELNLSSLELGDSALYFCASSVGLAKQYEQYFGPGTRLTVT.